The next 19 T cell receptor beta chains were all read from a single sample in a study of T cells after posttransplantation cyclophosphamide (dated by TCRdb to the mid-2010s). The treatment or condition label for this specimen denotes: high-dose cyclophosphamide on days +3 and +4 as single-agent GVHD prophylaxis. For conditioning, the PTCy patients got busulfan and fludarabine, then a related or unrelated marrow graft, followed by cyclophosphamide on days +3 and +4. The library was produced with the immunoSEQ multiplex PCR assay. Here the immuneACCESS table is served through TCRdb, limited to in-frame sequences with V and J called. Missing clones are a known gap in these copies; in checked studies unresolved V genes cover under half, and the rest lacks a known reason. The table for this sample lists roughly 20,000 clones; 75% to 90% of them were counted only once. The ten largest account for approximately 7.4% of the sample.

The source was PBMCs, collected after allogeneic stem cell transplant with posttransplant cyclophosphamide. The receptors originated from a female patient in her thirties or forties who received an allogeneic stem cell transplant from a related donor, was CMV-positive, and had no GVHD. After a transplant, not all T cells may be the patient's own; some may come from the graft donor.

The chain recombines TRBV28 with TRBJ1-2; D is unresolved. Germline lookup yields CDR1 MDHEN and CDR2 SYDVKM. Trimming removed 3 bases from V and 6 bases from J, with 8 bases in between. This CDR3 contains 12 residues. The CDR3: CASSFTRNGYTF. The CDR3 bases are TGTGCCAGCAGTTTCACCAGGAATGGCTACACCTTC.

This chain links TRBV10-1 with TRBJ2-2; 11 nucleotides align to TRBD2. This CDR3 region has 14 residues. Per germline, CDR1 WNHNN and CDR2 SYGVQD (reference sequence). The V segment lost 6 bases and the J segment 6 bases; nucleotides outside the gene matches: 3. CDR3 sequence (DNA): TGCGCCAGCAGGGCTAGCGGGAGGCCCGGGGAGCTGTTTTTT. Amino acids: CASRASGRPGELFF.

This chain joins TRBV27 and TRBJ1-3; 8 positions agree with TRBD1. The CDR3 spans 13 residues. Per germline, CDR1 MNHEY and CDR2 SMNVEV (reference sequence). V was clipped by 6 bases and J by 4 bases; unmatched bases: 2. The CDR3 DNA sequence: TGTGCCAGCAGCCGGGACAGGGGAAACACCATATATTTT. Protein: CASSRDRGNTIYF.

The genes are TRBV9 and TRBJ2-3; D unresolved. Trimming left V 4 bases short and J 2 bases short, with 8 bases between. The CDR3 is 13 amino acids. Germline V gene lookup returns CDR1 SGDLS and CDR2 YYNGEE. CDR3 coding DNA: TGTGCCAGCAGCTTTAGTTTCACAGATACGCAGTATTTT. Protein: CASSFSFTDTQYF.

The chain employs TRBV30 and TRBJ2-3, with TRBD2 matching 12 bases. The CDR3 has 21 residues. V lost 2 bases and J lost 3; bases outside the gene matches: 21. CDR1 and CDR2 (germline): GTSNPN, SVGIG (reference sequence). The CDR3 protein is CAWSLGRGGWLAGGLTDTQYF. The CDR3 nucleotides read TGTGCCTGGAGTCTCGGTAGGGGAGGGTGGCTAGCGGGAGGGCTGACAGATACGCAGTATTTT.

CDR3 DNA sequence: TGTGCCAGCAGCATAAACGGGTTTCAAGAGACCCAGTACTTC. This sequence encodes CASSINGFQETQYF. The chain combines TRBV7-6 with TRBJ2-5, with D uncertain. Trimming stripped 5 bases from V and 2 bases from J, with 12 bases between. Germline CDR1 reads SGHVS; CDR2 reads FNYEAQ. The CDR3 length is 14 residues.

This chain uses TRBV7-2 with TRBJ1-2, with TRBD1 matching over 10 bases. The CDR3 consists of 13 residues. V lost 5 bases and J lost 7; bases outside the gene matches: 4. Germline CDR1 is SGHTA and CDR2 is FQGNSA. DNA of the CDR3: TGTGCCAGCAGCCCAGACAGGGGGCCTGGCTACACCTTC. Its translation is CASSPDRGPGYTF.

This clone turned up a few times. This sequence joins TRBV18 and TRBJ2-5, with no clear D. The J call may be incorrect, as the DNA end agrees better with TRBJ2-7. In germline, CDR1 is KGHSH, CDR2 LQKENI. The CDR3 totals 11 residues. The DNA for the CDR3 is TGTGCCAGCTCACGGGCCTACGAGCAGTACTTC. This encodes CASSRAYEQYF.

The chain joins TRBV16 to TRBJ2-7; D is unclear. V was trimmed by 2 bases and J by 0 bases, leaving 14 bases between them. The germline V gene has CDR1 KGHSY and CDR2 FQNENV. CDR3 length: 16 amino acids. The CDR3 DNA reads TGTGCCAGCAGCCAACCAGACGCGACAACCTCCTACGAGCAGTACTTC. The encoded protein is CASSQPDATTSYEQYF.

This clone was recorded once. This CDR3 reads CASSIIAGTSSGANVLTF. In DNA form, the CDR3 reads TGTGCCAGTAGTATAATTGCGGGAACAAGTTCTGGGGCCAACGTCCTGACTTTC. V is TRBV19 and J is TRBJ2-6, with D maybe TRBD2 (6 bases). The CDR3 is made up of 18 amino acids. From germline, CDR1 is LNHDA and CDR2 SQIVND (reference sequence). V was shortened by 2 bases and J by 1 base, with 15 bases between the two germline ends.

The V gene is TRBV11-2, the J gene TRBJ2-2; 12 nucleotides line up with TRBD1. The germline V gene encodes CDR1 SGHAT and CDR2 FQNNGV. This CDR3 is built from 18 residues. Trimming at V came to 5 bases and at J to 7 bases, leaving 14 bases not matched to a gene. In nucleotides, the CDR3 is TGTGCCAGCAGCGCTTTCCGGGACAGGGGGCGCGAGAACGGGGAGCTGTTTTTT. Its translation: CASSAFRDRGRENGELFF.

This chain joins TRBV29-1 and TRBJ2-3; 7 bases fit TRBD2. Looked up from germline, CDR1 is SQVTM and CDR2 is ANQGSEA. V shed 5 bases, J shed 4 bases, and the junction held 6 bases outside the gene matches. This CDR3 has 13 amino acids. CDR3 protein: CSVHGGSSDTQYF. DNA for the CDR3: TGCAGCGTTCACGGCGGGAGCTCAGATACGCAGTATTTT.

V is TRBV30 and J is TRBJ1-1, with 8 bases identical to TRBD1. J gave up 5 bases and V 5 bases, and 10 bases lay outside the gene matches. This CDR3 is 14 amino acids long. CDR1 GTSNPN and CDR2 SVGIG come from the germline V gene (reference sequence). This chain's CDR3 is CAWGQQGGRTEAFF. The CDR3 region has the DNA TGTGCCTGGGGACAACAGGGGGGGAGGACTGAAGCTTTCTTT.

V usage is TRBV20-1 and J usage is TRBJ2-5, with D unclear. Germline V gene data show CDR1 as DFQATT and CDR2 as SNEGSKA (reference sequence). The length of the CDR3 is 11 residues. CDR3 nucleotides: TGCACCCAAGCCGCCCTAGAGACCCAGTACTTC. Translating gives CTQAALETQYF.

The CDR3 is CASRPTGGNTEAFF. The CDR3 coding sequence is TGTGCCAGCAGACCCACAGGGGGGAATACTGAAGCTTTCTTT. The chain links TRBV6-1 to TRBJ1-1; 8 positions agree with TRBD1. Germline V CDR1 and CDR2: MNHNS, SASEGT. V shed 6 bases, J shed 5 bases, and the junction held 8 bases outside the gene matches. The CDR3 is 14 residues long.

DNA of the CDR3: TGTGCCAGCAGACCCGGGACATCCGACTATGGCTACACCTTC. This codes for CASRPGTSDYGYTF. J is TRBJ1-2 and V is TRBV28, with D possibly matching TRBD1 (6 bases). This CDR3 is 14 amino acids long. CDR1 is MDHEN, CDR2 SYDVKM, per germline. Deletions cut 6 bases from V and 3 bases from J, with 14 bases between.

The genes are TRBV5-1 and TRBJ2-4, with TRBD1 as a possible D gene (6 bases). The germline CDR1 and CDR2 sequences are SGHRS and YFSETQ. V dropped 0 bases and J dropped 2 bases, with 9 bases sitting between them. There are 15 residues in the CDR3. CDR3 sequence (DNA): TGCGCCAGCAGCTTGGTACAGGGAACCAAAAACATTCAGTACTTC. Protein: CASSLVQGTKNIQYF.

The gene calls are TRBV7-2 and TRBJ1-6; 10 positions match TRBD1. J was trimmed by 9 bases and V by 3 bases; bases with no gene match: 5. The germline CDR1 and CDR2 sequences are SGHTA and FQGNSA. CDR3 length equals 15 residues. CDR3 DNA sequence: TGTGCCAGCAGCTTGGGGGGACAGGGGACTTCACCCCTCCACTTT. It encodes CASSLGGQGTSPLHF.

V gene TRBV7-6 combines with J gene TRBJ1-2; a possible D gene is TRBD1 (5 bases). The germline CDR1 and CDR2 sequences are SGHVS and FNYEAQ. The CDR3 extends over 17 amino acids. V dropped 5 bases and J dropped 4 bases, with 23 bases sitting between them. CDR3 coding DNA: TGTGCCAGCAGCCTAGGGACTGAATCTCGAAAGATCTATGGCTACACCTTC. Translated, it gives CASSLGTESRKIYGYTF.